The 30 T cell receptor beta chains below were found in one sample sequenced in a study of CD8+CD57+ T cells in acquired aplastic anemia. Sequenced patients had shown CD8+CD57+ cell expansion by flow cytometry. The use of genomic DNA as template underpinned the TCR beta VDJ and CDR3 profiling. Each CDR3 protein is one row after TCRdb ran MiXCR on the reads. The table has approximately 170,000 distinct CDR3 sequences, around 47% seen once; the top ten hold 3.2%. The sequenced sample consisted of sorted CD4+, CD8+, or CD8+CD57+ T cells (not recorded which) from PBMCs. These receptors were collected from a human donor with aplastic anemia.

Comment on this clonotype: The junction departs from the called germline gene at one end, perhaps through a read error. The chain is built from TRBV20-1 and TRBJ1-1; 11 nucleotides line up with TRBD1. The CDR3 contains 12 residues. Looked up from germline, CDR1 is DFQATT and CDR2 is SNEGSKA (reference sequence). CDR3 sequence: CSARVGDRGAFF. The CDR3 DNA follows: TGCAGTGCCAGAGTGGGGGACAGGGGGGCTTTCTTT.

V usage is TRBV12-3 or TRBV12-4 and J usage is TRBJ2-5; 12 bases line up with TRBD2. After removal of 6 bases from V and 7 bases from J, the junction contained 3 bases not matched to a gene. The CDR3 sequence is 13 residues long. The CDR3 coding sequence is TGTGCCAGCAGACTAGCGGGGGGCTGGACCCAGTACTTC. It is translated as CASRLAGGWTQYF.

V and J are TRBV9 and TRBJ2-3; possibly TRBD1 for D (7 bases). V was trimmed by 4 bases and J by 5 bases, leaving 17 bases between them. The CDR3 runs 15 residues. Germline CDR1 reads SGDLS; CDR2 reads YYNGEE. CDR3 sequence reads: CASSLRQGGGDTQYF. The CDR3 bases are TGTGCCAGCAGCCTAAGACAGGGAGGTGGAGATACGCAGTATTTT.

V is TRBV9 and J is TRBJ2-5; weak D call: TRBD1 (6 bases). V was clipped by 4 bases and J by 4 bases, with 20 bases between them. The CDR3 loop spans 16 amino acids. The germline V gene encodes CDR1 SGDLS and CDR2 YYNGEE. The CDR3 region has the DNA TGTGCCAGCAGCACCCCGGCGGCAGGACAGCGAGAGACCCAGTACTTC. Its protein is CASSTPAAGQRETQYF.

Notes on this clonotype: One junction end disagrees with the germline gene, perhaps due to a read error. CDR3 sequence: CASSSSGLGSTDMQYF. The CDR3 coding sequence is TGTGCCAGCAGTTCCTCGGGACTGGGAAGCACAGATATGCAGTATTTT. This sequence joins TRBV28 and TRBJ2-3; possible D gene TRBD2, 6 bases. Germline V gene data show CDR1 as MDHEN and CDR2 as SYDVKM. The CDR3 is 16 amino acids.

The sample holds many counts of this clonotype. CDR3: CASSFSVPGSGNTIYF. The CDR3 DNA sequence: TGTGCCAGCAGTTTTTCCGTCCCAGGCTCTGGAAACACCATATATTTT. The chain recombines TRBV27 with TRBJ1-3, with D hard to call. This CDR3 has 16 residues. Trimming took 3 bases from V and 0 from J, leaving 12 bases between them. CDR1 and CDR2 (germline): MNHEY, SMNVEV (reference sequence).

Many counts were recorded for this clonotype. The rearrangement joins TRBV2 to TRBJ2-7; D could derive from TRBD1 or TRBD2 (5 bases each). This CDR3 comprises 14 residues. The germline V and J ends were trimmed by 5 bases and 2 bases, with 13 bases remaining between them. Germline V CDR1 and CDR2: SNHLY, FYNNEI. CDR3 amino acids: CASSTGRGAYEQYV. Here the CDR3 DNA reads TGTGCCAGCAGTACCGGGCGAGGGGCCTACGAGCAGTACGTC.

As to this clonotype: Just one base apart from a much larger clone, this may be a read error. The J gene is TRBJ1-2, the V gene TRBV5-1, with D maybe TRBD1 (5 bases). This CDR3 has 15 amino acids. Germline CDR1 is SGHRS and CDR2 is YFSETQ. V lost 0 bases, J lost 2 bases, and 11 bases lay in between. The CDR3 DNA follows: TGCGCCAGCAGCTTGGACGAGGGGCCAAACTATGGCTACACCTTC. Translated: CASSLDEGPNYGYTF. The full variable domain, in which reference TRBV5-1 and TRBJ1-2 provide the parts outside the CDR3, is KAGVTQTPRYLIKTRGQQVTLSCSPISGHRSVSWYQQTPGQGLQFLFEYFSETQRNKGNFPGRFSGRQFSNSRSEMNVSTLELGDSALYLCASSLDEGPNYGYTFGSGTRLTVV.

In the case of this clonotype: A read error may produce the germline difference seen at one junction end. The chain couples TRBV7-2 to TRBJ2-5; TRBD2 agrees at 11 bases. In germline, CDR1 is SGHTA, CDR2 FQGNSA. The CDR3 loop spans 13 amino acids. The DNA of the CDR3 is TGTGCCAGCTTGGGGACTAGCGGAGAGACCCAGTACTTT. Translated, it gives CASLGTSGETQYF. The variable domain in full, completed from reference TRBV7-2 and TRBJ2-5, reads GAGVSQSPSNKVTEKGKDVELRCDPISGHTALYWYRQSLGQGLEFLIYFQGNSAPDKSGLPSDRFSAERTGGSVSTLTIQRTQQEDSAVYLCASLGTSGETQYFGPGTRLLVL.

The chain links TRBV7-9 to TRBJ1-2; possibly TRBD1 for D (5 bases). The CDR3 is made up of 12 amino acids. Trimming took off 5 bases at V and 8 bases at J, with 12 bases between the two ends. Germline CDR1 is SEHNR and CDR2 is FQNEAQ (reference sequence). Here the CDR3 reads CASSGTRVGYTF. The CDR3 nucleotides read TGTGCCAGCAGCGGGACGAGGGTGGGCTACACCTTC.

This clonotype was seen repeatedly, ten times or more. The gene calls are TRBV9 and TRBJ1-4; D remains ambiguous. The V gene's germline CDR1 is SGDLS and CDR2 YYNGEE. V was shortened by 4 bases and J by 1 base, with 8 bases between the two germline ends. The CDR3 consists of 14 residues. CDR3 coding DNA: TGTGCCAGCAGCCCGGACGGAACTAATGAAAAACTGTTTTTT. This gives the protein CASSPDGTNEKLFF.

There are many counts of this clonotype. This chain uses TRBV7-9 with TRBJ1-2; D call uncertain. Looked up from germline, CDR1 is SEHNR and CDR2 is FQNEAQ (reference sequence). This CDR3 is built from 13 residues. Deletions cut 1 base from V and 6 bases from J, with 9 bases between. The CDR3 bases are TGTGCCAGCAGCTTAGATGGCCCTAATGGCTACACCTTC. It yields the protein CASSLDGPNGYTF.

This clonotype was counted between two and nine times. The chain uses TRBV19 and TRBJ1-6; D call uncertain. Trimming pared 3 bases from V and 9 bases from J, leaving 18 bases between. Germline V gene lookup returns CDR1 LNHDA and CDR2 SQIVND (reference sequence). The CDR3 is made up of 16 amino acids. The CDR3 sequence: CASSMSQYDGRSPLHF. In DNA form, the CDR3 reads TGTGCCAGTAGTATGAGCCAGTACGATGGGCGTTCACCCCTCCACTTT.

V and J are TRBV29-1 and TRBJ1-1; the D gene is possibly TRBD1 (6 bases). The CDR3 loop spans 12 amino acids. Looked up from germline, CDR1 is SQVTM and CDR2 is ANQGSEA. The V end lost 6 bases, the J end lost 0 bases, and 8 bases lay between the germline ends. The CDR3 loop is CSVRTVNTEAFF. CDR3 bases: TGCAGCGTGAGGACAGTGAACACTGAAGCTTTCTTT.

At least ten counts were recorded for this clonotype. V is TRBV11-2 and J is TRBJ1-5, with 7 bases identical to TRBD1. The germline V gene has CDR1 SGHAT and CDR2 FQNNGV. V lost 0 bases, J lost 9 bases, and 14 bases stayed unmatched. CDR3 length equals 17 residues. Here the CDR3 DNA reads TGTGCCAGCAGCTTAGATTGGGTAGGACAGGCGCGAGCGCCCCAGCATTTT. This gives the protein CASSLDWVGQARAPQHF.

This clonotype has ten or more counts. The DNA for the CDR3 is TGTGCCAGCAGCTTGGGACCTACGAACACCGGGGAGCTGTTTTTT. Its translation is CASSLGPTNTGELFF. The chain recombines TRBV7-9 with TRBJ2-2, with D perhaps matching TRBD1 or TRBD2 (5 bases each). In germline, CDR1 is SEHNR, CDR2 FQNEAQ (reference sequence). CDR3 size: 15 residues. Trimming removed 3 bases from V and 0 bases from J, with 8 bases in between.

This clonotype was detected many times. The chain recombines TRBV25-1 with TRBJ1-2; TRBD1 might be the D (6 bases). The length of the CDR3 is 14 residues. The V gene's germline CDR1 is MGHDK and CDR2 SYGVNS. Between the trimmed V and J ends, which lost 6 bases and 5 bases, there was a span of 16 bases. This CDR3 is CASRATGVDYGYTF. DNA of the CDR3: TGTGCCAGCAGGGCGACAGGTGTTGATTATGGCTACACCTTC.

This clonotype appeared many times. V is TRBV19 and J is TRBJ1-1, with D unclear. This CDR3 spans 13 amino acids. V was shortened by 5 bases and J by 3 bases, with 10 bases between the two germline ends. Germline V CDR1 and CDR2: LNHDA, SQIVND (reference sequence). CDR3 residues: CASSLGIYTEAFF. The CDR3 bases are TGTGCCAGTAGTTTGGGTATATACACTGAAGCTTTCTTT.

The chain combines TRBV3-1 with TRBJ2-7; D might be TRBD2 (5 bases). CDR3 size: 13 residues. CDR1 is LGHDT, CDR2 YNNKEL, per germline (reference sequence). V was shortened by 1 base and J by 5 bases, with 9 bases between the two germline ends. Here the CDR3 DNA reads TGTGCCAGCAGCCAAGGTAGGCGGGACGAGCAGTACGTC. Translation gives CASSQGRRDEQYV.

This clonotype was seen many times. In DNA form, the CDR3 reads TGTGCCACCAGCAGAGATCTCGGGGGGCGGTCAGATACGCAGTATTTT. Protein product: CATSRDLGGRSDTQYF. The chain combines TRBV15 with TRBJ2-3; maybe TRBD2 (7 bases). With 0 bases removed from V and 4 bases from J, the gap between germline ends came to 14 bases. Germline V gene lookup returns CDR1 LNHNV and CDR2 YYDKDF (reference sequence). CDR3 size: 16 residues.

The chain employs TRBV7-7 and TRBJ2-7, with TRBD2 identical over 8 bases. The CDR3 is 13 residues long. In germline, CDR1 is SSHAT, CDR2 FNYEAQ (reference sequence). CDR3 in DNA: TGTGCTAGCAGCGGGGGCTTCTTTTACGAGCAGTACGTC. This translates into CASSGGFFYEQYV.

This chain uses TRBV10-3 with TRBJ2-7, with 8 positions matching TRBD1. Germline values: CDR1 ENHRY, CDR2 SYGVKD. This CDR3 is built from 13 residues. V lost 7 bases to trimming and J lost 2 bases; unmatched junction nucleotides: 4. This CDR3 reads CAIMTTGAYEQYF. Written as DNA, the CDR3 is TGTGCCATCATGACGACAGGGGCCTACGAGCAGTACTTC.

This chain connects TRBV10-1 to TRBJ2-7, with 8 nucleotides matching TRBD1. The ends lost 2 bases at V and 7 bases at J; junction bases unmatched: 10. CDR1 is WNHNN, CDR2 SYGVQD, per germline (reference sequence). This CDR3 comprises 15 residues. The CDR3 DNA follows: TGCGCCAGCAGTGAGGAGGGGACAGGTAGTGGGGAGCAGTACTTC. Translating gives CASSEEGTGSGEQYF.

This chain joins TRBV4-1 and TRBJ2-7; tentatively, D is TRBD1 or TRBD2 (5 bases each). The V end lost 1 base, the J end lost 3 bases, and 16 bases lay between the germline ends. Germline CDR1 MGHRA, CDR2 YSYEKL. This CDR3 region has 16 residues. The CDR3 is CASSQVIAGRGYEQYF. CDR3 bases: TGCGCCAGCAGCCAAGTGATCGCAGGGAGAGGCTACGAGCAGTACTTC.

This clonotype ranks as medium-sized (0.01 to 0.1%). CDR3 DNA: TGTGCCATCAGTGGATTAGATTCACCCCTCCACTTT. Residues: CAISGLDSPLHF. The J gene is TRBJ1-6, the V gene TRBV10-3; no clear D gene. This CDR3 spans 12 amino acids. From germline, CDR1 is ENHRY and CDR2 SYGVKD. The V gene lost 4 bases and the J gene lost 8 bases, with 6 bases spanning the gap.

The rearrangement joins TRBV15 to TRBJ2-7; tentative D call: TRBD1 (6 bases). V was shortened by 2 bases and J by 1 base, with 12 bases between the two germline ends. Germline assignment: CDR1 LNHNV and CDR2 YYDKDF (reference sequence). The CDR3 has 15 amino acids. CDR3 amino acids: CATSRSRGISYEQYF. In DNA form, the CDR3 reads TGTGCCACCAGCAGATCAAGGGGGATATCCTACGAGCAGTACTTC.

This clonotype has at least ten counts. The genes are TRBV25-1 and TRBJ2-1; weak D call: TRBD1 (5 bases). V lost 4 bases and J 0 bases, leaving 13 bases between the germline ends. This CDR3 is 16 amino acids long. CDR1 and CDR2 from the germline V gene are MGHDK and SYGVNS. Written as DNA, the CDR3 is TGTGCCAGCAGTGCTGACAGTGCTCTCTCCTACAATGAGCAGTTCTTC. Its protein is CASSADSALSYNEQFF.

This chain links TRBV12-3 or TRBV12-4 with TRBJ1-1, with no clear D. Trimming pared 6 bases from V and 0 bases from J, leaving 17 bases between. The CDR3 has 16 residues. The CDR3 loop is CASSLRLLLMNTEAFF. In nucleotides, the CDR3 is TGTGCCAGCAGCTTAAGGTTACTACTCATGAACACTGAAGCTTTCTTT.

The rearrangement uses TRBV3-1 and TRBJ1-5; D remains unclear. The CDR3 loop spans 13 amino acids. V was clipped by 4 bases and J by 4 bases, with 8 bases between them. Germline CDR1 reads LGHDT; CDR2 reads YNNKEL (reference sequence). CDR3 coding DNA: TGTGCCAGCAGCCGGGGTGATAATCAGCCCCAGCATTTT. Its translation: CASSRGDNQPQHF.

This clonotype was counted ten times or more. The chain employs TRBV6-2 or TRBV6-3 and TRBJ2-5; 12 positions agree with TRBD2. CDR3 length: 16 residues. V was clipped by 6 bases and J by 2 bases; unmatched bases: 7. Germline V gene lookup returns CDR1 MNHEY and CDR2 SVGEGT. This CDR3 reads CASRTLGLAGQETQYF. CDR3 nucleotides: TGTGCCAGCAGGACCCTCGGACTAGCGGGACAAGAGACCCAGTACTTC.